This is a list of T cell receptor beta chains from one sample in a study of cytomegalovirus exposure and HLA in healthy donors. Only in-frame clones appear in the TCRdb table, and some are missing; sequencing was by immunoSEQ multiplex PCR. This table holds 200,000 to 250,000 clones, almost 90% found once. Sequencing input: PBMCs. Receptors originate from a woman aged 18-29 years in good health and CMV-seronegative. The CDR3 runs from the conserved cysteine through the conserved F or W. A D gene is named only where the DNA matches it firmly. Rows give clone size only sometimes, using once, few, many, or a class for an expanded clone.

D	V	size	J	DNA	CDR3
TRBD2	TRBV13	.	TRBJ2-7	TGTGCCAGCAGCGCAGACAGCGGGACGAACGAGCAGTACTTC	CASSADSGTNEQYF
.	TRBV28	few	TRBJ1-2	TGTGCCAGCAGTCTCGAGGGAATCTATGGCTACACCTTC	CASSLEGIYGYTF
.	TRBV21-1	.	TRBJ2-3	TGTGCCAGCGAGTGTTCGTGGGGGGTCGCAGATACGCAGTATTTT	CASECSWGVADTQYF
.	TRBV11-1	.	TRBJ2-1	TGTGCCAGCAGCTCCGCTCTACCCCAGCAGTTCTTC	CASSSALPQQFF
TRBD1	TRBV2	.	TRBJ2-7	TGTGCCAGCAGTGCCTTCAGAGGGACAGGGGGCAGGCAGTACTTC	CASSAFRGTGGRQYF
TRBD1	TRBV5-6	.	TRBJ2-7	TGTGCCAGCATAAAAGGACAGGGTGACTACGAGCAGTACTTC	CASIKGQGDYEQYF
TRBD1	TRBV5-4	once	TRBJ2-7	TGTGCCAGCAGCTTGGTGGGACAGGGAAACGAGCAGTACTTC	CASSLVGQGNEQYF
TRBD1	TRBV19	.	TRBJ2-7	TGTGCCAGTAATCCCACGACAGGGGGTAGCGAGCAGTACTTC	CASNPTTGGSEQYF
.	TRBV5-4	.	TRBJ2-3	TGTGCCAGCAGCTCAATGGAGGCGGCTTTTACAGATACGCAGTATTTT	CASSSMEAAFTDTQYF
.	TRBV5-1	.	TRBJ2-7	TGCGCCAGCAGCTTGGCCGGGGGTCGGGGCGAATACGAGCAGTACTTC	CASSLAGGRGEYEQYF
TRBD1	TRBV5-1	.	TRBJ1-3	TGCGCCAGCAGCCCTCGGACAGGGACCCTCCTTGGGTCTGGAAACACCATATATTTT	CASSPRTGTLLGSGNTIYF
TRBD1	TRBV5-1	large	TRBJ2-7	TGCGCCAGCAGCCCTGGACAGGGTCGGTACGAGCAGTACTTC	CASSPGQGRYEQYF
TRBD2	TRBV7-3	.	TRBJ2-7	TGTGCCAGCAGCCCCCCGGGGGGGACAGAGCAGTACTTC	CASSPPGGTEQYF
.	TRBV15	once	TRBJ1-2	TGTGCCACCAGCAGTCAGGGAAACTATGGCTACACCTTC	CATSSQGNYGYTF
TRBD2	TRBV9	.	TRBJ2-1	TGTGCCAGCAGCGTAGCGGCTAGCGGGGCCAATGAGCAGTTCTTC	CASSVAASGANEQFF
.	TRBV6-1	.	TRBJ1-3	TGTGCCAGCAGATTTACAGGGCCCTCTGGAAACACCATATATTTT	CASRFTGPSGNTIYF
TRBD2	TRBV6-4	.	TRBJ2-3	TGTGCCAGCAGTGACAAGCGGGAGGGCCCGGATACGCAGTATTTT	CASSDKREGPDTQYF
.	TRBV6-1	.	TRBJ1-2	TGTGCCAGCAGTGAGACAAGGAGGGGCTATGGCTACACCTTC	CASSETRRGYGYTF
.	TRBV7-9	.	TRBJ1-2	TGTGCCAGCAGCTTAGGTGTCAGTAACTATGGCTACACCTTC	CASSLGVSNYGYTF
.	TRBV11-1	.	TRBJ1-2	TGTGCCAGCAGCTCGGACAGTCGAGGCTATGGCTACACCTTC	CASSSDSRGYGYTF
.	TRBV18	.	TRBJ1-2	TGTGCCAGCTCACCGGACTCCAACTATGGCTACACCTTC	CASSPDSNYGYTF
.	TRBV7-2	.	TRBJ1-5	TGTGCCAGCAGCTTATCGGGTTGGAGCAATCAGCCCCAGCATTTT	CASSLSGWSNQPQHF
TRBD2	TRBV25-1	.	TRBJ2-1	TGTGCCAGGCCGGGACCCGGGCAGGGCGCGGGAGGGCCTTGTGAGCAGTTCTTC	CARPGPGQGAGGPCEQFF
.	TRBV5-6	.	TRBJ2-1	TGTGCCAGCAGCTTGCTCGAGGGTCCTTTCTACAATGAGCAGTTCTTC	CASSLLEGPFYNEQFF
.	TRBV9	.	TRBJ1-2	TGTGCCAGCAGCGTCACTCCCGGCCCCCCTACAGGGTATGGCTACACCTTC	CASSVTPGPPTGYGYTF
TRBD1	TRBV30	.	TRBJ1-1	TGTGCCTGGGGGGCGGGGACAGGCACTGAAGCTTTCTTT	CAWGAGTGTEAFF
TRBD1	TRBV11-3	.	TRBJ2-7	TGTGCCAGCAGCTTAGAGGGGGACAGCTACGAGCAGTACTTC	CASSLEGDSYEQYF
.	TRBV5-1	.	TRBJ2-7	TGCGCCAGCAGCCTGAGACATGGGTCCTACGAGCAGTACTTC	CASSLRHGSYEQYF
.	TRBV6-5	.	TRBJ2-7	TGTGCCAGCAGACCTGGGGCGGGGACCTACGAGCAGTACTTC	CASRPGAGTYEQYF
.	TRBV6-6	.	TRBJ2-3	TGTGCCAGCAGTTACGGGCGGAGGGTTAGCACAGATACGCAGTATTTT	CASSYGRRVSTDTQYF
.	TRBV19	.	TRBJ1-2	TGTGCCACTAACCCGAAACGGGACATGAACTATGGCTACACCTTC	CATNPKRDMNYGYTF
.	TRBV4-3	.	TRBJ1-1	TGCGCCAGCAGCCAAGACGTAGGCGTGGGGGCCACTGAAGCTTTCTTT	CASSQDVGVGATEAFF
TRBD1	TRBV25-1	.	TRBJ1-1	TGTGCCAGCAGTGGGACAGGGGCTCACGCTGAAGCTTTCTTT	CASSGTGAHAEAFF